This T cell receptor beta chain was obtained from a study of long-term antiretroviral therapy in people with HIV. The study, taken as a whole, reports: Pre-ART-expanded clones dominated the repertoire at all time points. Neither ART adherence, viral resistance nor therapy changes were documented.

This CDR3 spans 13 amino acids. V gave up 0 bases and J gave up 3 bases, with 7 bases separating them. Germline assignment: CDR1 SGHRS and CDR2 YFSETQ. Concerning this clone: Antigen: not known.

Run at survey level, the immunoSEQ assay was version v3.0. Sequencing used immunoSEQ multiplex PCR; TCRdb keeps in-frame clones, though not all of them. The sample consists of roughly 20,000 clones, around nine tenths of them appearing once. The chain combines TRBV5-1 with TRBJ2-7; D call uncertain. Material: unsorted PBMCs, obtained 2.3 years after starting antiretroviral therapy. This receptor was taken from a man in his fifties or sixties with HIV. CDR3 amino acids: CASSLVQSYEQYF. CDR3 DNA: TGCGCCAGCAGCTTGGTTCAGAGCTACGAGCAGTACTTC.